Listed below are T cell receptor beta chains from one sample, sequenced in a study of radiation and T cells in renal cell carcinoma. Produced via immunoSEQ multiplex PCR; TCRdb's table is partial and in-frame only. Of roughly 14,000 clones detected, less than 65% appear once; the ten largest clones hold roughly a quarter. The starting material was tumor tissue, obtained from a patient whose treatment included radiotherapy and nephrectomy. These receptor sequences come from a woman in her 70s with renal cell carcinoma. Both conserved end residues are part of each CDR3. The D gene is left open where the match is weak. Rows give clone size only sometimes, using once, few, many, or a class for an expanded clone.

D gene	clone size	V gene	J gene	CDR3 protein	CDR3 DNA
-	-	TRBV6-1	TRBJ2-7	CASSERYYSYEQYF	TGTGCCAGCAGTGAAAGGTATTACTCCTACGAGCAGTACTTC
-	-	TRBV4-1	TRBJ2-2	CASSQQEFRELFF	TGCGCCAGCAGCCAGCAGGAGTTCCGGGAGCTGTTTTTT
-	few	TRBV6-1	TRBJ2-3	CASSEVIDGTDTQYF	TGTGCCAGCAGTGAAGTGATAGACGGCACAGATACGCAGTATTTT
TRBD2	-	TRBV6-4	TRBJ2-1	CASSAGSGTYNEQFF	TGTGCCAGCAGTGCGGGTAGCGGGACGTACAATGAGCAGTTCTTC
TRBD1	few	TRBV25-1	TRBJ2-5	CASSDRTGVETQYF	TGTGCCAGCAGTGATAGGACAGGGGTAGAGACCCAGTACTTC
TRBD1	-	TRBV11-1	TRBJ2-3	CASQPAGGTGADTQYF	TGTGCCAGCCAACCAGCCGGGGGGACAGGGGCAGATACGCAGTATTTT
-	-	TRBV9	TRBJ2-7	CASSGTTGGEQYF	TGTGCCAGCAGCGGGACTACTGGAGGGGAGCAGTACTTC
TRBD2	-	TRBV6-4	TRBJ2-1	CASTQEASGSHEQFF	TGTGCCAGCACCCAGGAGGCTAGCGGGAGCCATGAGCAGTTCTTC
TRBD2	-	TRBV19	TRBJ2-3	CASTTGLAGGVSTDTQYF	TGTGCCAGTACCACGGGACTAGCGGGGGGGGTTAGCACAGATACGCAGTATTTT
-	-	TRBV6-6	TRBJ1-1	CASSDSLLNTEAFF	TGTGCCAGCAGCGACAGCCTTTTGAACACTGAAGCTTTCTTT
-	once	TRBV7-9	TRBJ2-5	CASSLLGGMRAGETQYF	TGTGCCAGCAGCTTATTGGGGGGTATGAGGGCCGGAGAGACCCAGTACTTC
-	-	TRBV18	TRBJ1-4	CASSPRDGFNEKLFF	TGTGCCAGCTCACCACGGGACGGATTTAATGAAAAACTGTTTTTT
TRBD1	-	TRBV14	TRBJ2-1	CASSPQGQGRAQFF	TGTGCCAGCAGCCCACAGGGACAGGGAAGGGCTCAGTTCTTC
-	-	TRBV5-4	TRBJ2-4	CASSPWTAKNIQYF	TGTGCCAGCAGCCCCTGGACCGCCAAAAACATTCAGTACTTC
TRBD2	medium-sized	TRBV7-9	TRBJ2-1	CASSPPSAGGPNEQFF	TGTGCCAGCAGCCCTCCGTCGGCGGGGGGGCCCAATGAGCAGTTCTTC
-	-	TRBV18	TRBJ1-2	CASSPSSNYGYTF	TGTGCCAGCTCACCAAGCAGCAACTATGGCTACACCTTC
-	-	TRBV9	TRBJ2-5	CASSAQGSGQETQYF	TGTGCCAGCAGCGCACAGGGTTCCGGACAAGAGACCCAGTACTTC
TRBD2	-	TRBV5-1	TRBJ2-7	CASSSLWGGDYEQYF	TGCGCCAGCAGCAGCCTGTGGGGGGGTGACTACGAGCAGTACTTC
TRBD2	-	TRBV7-2	TRBJ2-3	CASSVSGRGDTQYF	TGTGCCAGCAGCGTTAGCGGGAGGGGAGATACGCAGTATTTT
-	few	TRBV2	TRBJ2-1	CASSESDPPYNEQFF	TGTGCCAGCAGTGAATCTGATCCCCCCTACAATGAGCAGTTCTTC
-	-	TRBV27	TRBJ2-5	CASSLWGGLGETQYF	TGTGCCAGCAGTTTATGGGGGGGCCTGGGAGAGACCCAGTACTTC
TRBD2	once	TRBV7-2	TRBJ2-7	CASSLELAGGEQYF	TGTGCCAGCAGCTTAGAACTAGCGGGAGGCGAGCAGTACTTC
-	-	TRBV7-6	TRBJ2-7	CASSLLEFHEQYF	TGTGCCAGCAGCTTATTGGAGTTCCACGAGCAGTACTTC
TRBD2	-	TRBV4-2	TRBJ2-7	CASSQDLGTSGISYEQYF	TGTGCCAGCAGCCAAGATTTAGGGACTAGCGGGATATCCTACGAGCAGTACTTC
-	-	TRBV19	TRBJ2-6	CATSSSGANVLTF	TGTGCCACCTCGTCCTCTGGGGCCAACGTCCTGACTTTC
-	-	TRBV5-1	TRBJ2-5	CASSLFGSGSSKGETQYF	TGCGCCAGCAGCTTGTTTGGCTCCGGGTCTTCCAAAGGAGAGACCCAGTACTTC
-	-	TRBV30	TRBJ1-1	CACEPNTEAFF	TGTGCCTGCGAACCGAACACTGAAGCTTTCTTT
TRBD1	-	TRBV7-6	TRBJ1-4	CASSSRQGGEKLFF	TGTGCCAGCAGCTCCAGACAGGGCGGTGAAAAACTGTTTTTT
-	-	TRBV7-2	TRBJ2-2	CASSTGLRPGELFF	TGTGCCAGCAGCACGGGACTCCGGCCCGGGGAGCTGTTTTTT
-	-	TRBV5-1	TRBJ1-2	CASSLVGLHGYTF	TGCGCCAGCAGCTTGGTTGGGCTTCATGGCTACACCTTC
TRBD2	-	TRBV5-1	TRBJ2-1	CASSLLAGGSSYNEQFF	TGCGCCAGCAGCTTACTAGCGGGGGGGAGCTCCTACAATGAGCAGTTCTTC
-	-	TRBV19	TRBJ2-2	CASKGGANTGDLFF	TGTGCCAGTAAAGGGGGGGCGAACACCGGGGATCTGTTTTTT
TRBD2	-	TRBV9	TRBJ2-1	CASSPREREPNEQFF	TGTGCCAGCAGCCCCAGAGAGCGGGAGCCCAATGAGCAGTTCTTC
TRBD1	-	TRBV7-6	TRBJ2-7	CASSVGQGSTYEQYF	TGTGCCAGCAGCGTGGGACAGGGGTCGACCTACGAGCAGTACTTC
-	-	TRBV5-5	TRBJ2-3	CASSFGTDTQYF	TGTGCCAGCAGCTTTGGCACAGATACGCAGTATTTT
-	few	TRBV7-9	TRBJ2-3	CASSLETPGDTQYF	TGTGCCAGCAGCTTGGAGACTCCCGGAGATACGCAGTATTTT
TRBD2	few	TRBV19	TRBJ2-1	CASTPGRGVNEQFF	TGTGCCAGTACCCCTGGGAGGGGCGTCAATGAGCAGTTCTTC
-	few	TRBV10-1	TRBJ2-2	CASRDSNTGELFF	TGCGCCAGCAGGGATTCGAACACCGGGGAGCTGTTTTTT
TRBD2	-	TRBV7-2	TRBJ2-3	CASSLGLAGALTDTQYF	TGTGCCAGCAGCTTAGGGCTAGCGGGGGCCCTCACAGATACGCAGTATTTT
TRBD2	-	TRBV27	TRBJ2-7	CASSLRGGGAYEQYF	TGTGCCAGCAGTTTAAGGGGCGGGGGAGCCTACGAGCAGTACTTC
-	-	TRBV7-1	TRBJ1-2	CASSQAQGAYGYTF	TGCGCCAGCAGCCAAGCACAGGGTGCCTATGGCTACACCTTC
-	-	TRBV6-6	TRBJ2-1	CATSGTDSYNEQFF	TGTGCCACGTCCGGGACGGATTCTTACAATGAGCAGTTCTTC
-	few	TRBV7-9	TRBJ1-1	CASSLNREYTEAFF	TGTGCCAGCAGCTTGAACAGGGAGTACACTGAAGCTTTCTTT
-	-	TRBV7-6	TRBJ2-1	CASSLVDSSYNEQFF	TGTGCCAGCAGCTTAGTCGATAGCTCCTACAATGAGCAGTTCTTC
-	once	TRBV10-3	TRBJ2-3	CAISPDGRTDTQYF	TGTGCCATCAGCCCGGACGGCCGCACAGATACGCAGTATTTT
TRBD1	-	TRBV27	TRBJ1-2	CASSLSGQGPSNYGYTF	TGTGCCAGCAGTTTATCGGGACAGGGACCCAGTAACTATGGCTACACCTTC
TRBD2	-	TRBV7-9	TRBJ2-5	CASSLGGGSEETQYF	TGTGCCAGCAGCTTAGGCGGGGGGAGTGAAGAGACCCAGTACTTC
TRBD1	-	TRBV5-4	TRBJ1-2	CASSLTGGADGYTF	TGTGCCAGCAGCTTGACAGGGGGCGCTGATGGCTACACCTTC
-	medium-sized	TRBV11-3	TRBJ2-3	CASSLAGHGDTQYF	TGTGCCAGCAGCTTGGCGGGCCATGGGGATACGCAGTATTTT
-	-	TRBV30	TRBJ1-2	CAWSVTLTRHTF	TGTGCCTGGAGTGTAACCCTCACCCGTCACACCTTC
-	-	TRBV7-9	TRBJ1-3	CASSGRYSGNTIYF	TGTGCCAGCAGCGGCCGATACTCTGGAAACACCATATATTTT
TRBD2	-	TRBV9	TRBJ2-3	CASSVQPLAGGMDTQYF	TGTGCCAGCAGCGTGCAACCCCTAGCGGGGGGTATGGATACGCAGTATTTT
-	-	TRBV7-2	TRBJ2-2	CASSLGNPGELFF	TGTGCCAGCAGCTTAGGGAACCCCGGGGAGCTGTTTTTT
-	-	TRBV10-3	TRBJ2-2	CAISLTENTGELFF	TGTGCCATCAGTCTGACGGAGAACACCGGGGAGCTGTTTTTT
-	-	TRBV15	TRBJ2-2	CATNRVGTGELFF	TGTGCCACCAACCGAGTGGGCACCGGGGAGCTGTTTTTT
-	-	TRBV13	TRBJ1-1	CASSLGGFTEAFF	TGTGCCAGCAGCTTAGGGGGTTTCACTGAAGCTTTCTTT